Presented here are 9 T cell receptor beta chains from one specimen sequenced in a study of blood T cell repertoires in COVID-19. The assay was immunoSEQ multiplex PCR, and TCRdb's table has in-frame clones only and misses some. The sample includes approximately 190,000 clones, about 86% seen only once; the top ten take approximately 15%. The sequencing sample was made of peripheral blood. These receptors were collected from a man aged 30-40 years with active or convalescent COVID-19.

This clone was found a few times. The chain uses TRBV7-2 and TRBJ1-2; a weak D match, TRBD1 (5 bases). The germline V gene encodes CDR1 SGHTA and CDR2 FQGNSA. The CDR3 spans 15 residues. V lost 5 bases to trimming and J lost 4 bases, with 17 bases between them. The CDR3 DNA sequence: TGTGCCAGCAGCCCCTCGAAGGAGGGGCTCTATGGCTACACCTTC. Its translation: CASSPSKEGLYGYTF. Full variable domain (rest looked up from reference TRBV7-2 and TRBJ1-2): GAGVSQSPSNKVTEKGKDVELRCDPISGHTALYWYRQSLGQGLEFLIYFQGNSAPDKSGLPSDRFSAERTGGSVSTLTIQRTQQEDSAVYLCASSPSKEGLYGYTFGSGTRLTVV.

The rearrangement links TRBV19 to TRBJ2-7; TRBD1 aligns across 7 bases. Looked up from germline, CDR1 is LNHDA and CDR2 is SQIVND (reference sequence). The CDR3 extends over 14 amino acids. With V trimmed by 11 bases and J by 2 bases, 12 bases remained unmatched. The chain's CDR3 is CAGLPGQSTYEQYF. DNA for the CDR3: TGTGCCGGCCTACCGGGACAGAGTACCTACGAGCAGTACTTC.

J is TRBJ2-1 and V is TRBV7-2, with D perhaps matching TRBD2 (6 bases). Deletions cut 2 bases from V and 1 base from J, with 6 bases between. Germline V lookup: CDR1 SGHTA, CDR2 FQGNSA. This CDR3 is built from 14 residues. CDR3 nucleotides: TGTGCCAGCAGCTTACTAGCGTCCTACAATGAGCAGTTCTTC. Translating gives CASSLLASYNEQFF.

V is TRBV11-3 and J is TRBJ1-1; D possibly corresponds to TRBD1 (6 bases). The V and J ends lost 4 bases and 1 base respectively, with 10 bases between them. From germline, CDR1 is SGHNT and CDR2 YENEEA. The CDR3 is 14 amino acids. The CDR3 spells CASSSGQTNTEAFF. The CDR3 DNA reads TGTGCCAGCAGCTCAGGACAGACGAACACTGAAGCTTTCTTT.

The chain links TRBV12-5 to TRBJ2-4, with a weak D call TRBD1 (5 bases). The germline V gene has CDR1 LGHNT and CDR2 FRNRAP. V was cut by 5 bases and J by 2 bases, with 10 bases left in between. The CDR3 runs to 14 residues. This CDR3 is CASGPKGPKNIQYF. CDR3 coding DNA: TGTGCTAGTGGTCCCAAGGGGCCCAAAAACATTCAGTACTTC.

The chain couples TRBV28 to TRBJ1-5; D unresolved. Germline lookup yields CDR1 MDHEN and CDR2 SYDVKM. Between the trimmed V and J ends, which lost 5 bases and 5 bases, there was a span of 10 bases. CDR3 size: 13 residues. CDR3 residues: CASSRPPDQPQHF. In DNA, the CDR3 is TGTGCCAGCAGTCGTCCCCCGGATCAGCCCCAGCATTTT.

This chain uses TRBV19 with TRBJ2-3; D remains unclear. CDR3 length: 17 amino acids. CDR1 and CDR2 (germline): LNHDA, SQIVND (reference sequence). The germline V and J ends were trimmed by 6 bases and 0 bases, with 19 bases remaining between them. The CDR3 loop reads CASSHPVGEPSTDTQYF. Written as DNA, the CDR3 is TGTGCCAGTAGCCACCCGGTCGGTGAACCTAGCACAGATACGCAGTATTTT.

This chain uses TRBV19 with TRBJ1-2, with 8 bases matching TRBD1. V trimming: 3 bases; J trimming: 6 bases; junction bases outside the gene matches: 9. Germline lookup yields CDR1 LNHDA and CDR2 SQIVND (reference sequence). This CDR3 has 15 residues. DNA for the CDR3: TGTGCCAGTAGTATCGGAGCAGGGGGCAGGAATGGCTACACCTTC. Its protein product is CASSIGAGGRNGYTF.

CDR3 protein: CASKPRDRGLVEAFF. The DNA for the CDR3 is TGTGCCAGTAAGCCCCGGGACAGGGGGCTAGTTGAAGCTTTCTTT. The chain has TRBV19 and TRBJ1-1; 12 nucleotides match TRBD1. Germline-derived CDR1 and CDR2 are LNHDA and SQIVND (reference sequence). This CDR3 has 15 amino acids. V shed 7 bases, J shed 7 bases, and the junction held 10 bases outside the gene matches.